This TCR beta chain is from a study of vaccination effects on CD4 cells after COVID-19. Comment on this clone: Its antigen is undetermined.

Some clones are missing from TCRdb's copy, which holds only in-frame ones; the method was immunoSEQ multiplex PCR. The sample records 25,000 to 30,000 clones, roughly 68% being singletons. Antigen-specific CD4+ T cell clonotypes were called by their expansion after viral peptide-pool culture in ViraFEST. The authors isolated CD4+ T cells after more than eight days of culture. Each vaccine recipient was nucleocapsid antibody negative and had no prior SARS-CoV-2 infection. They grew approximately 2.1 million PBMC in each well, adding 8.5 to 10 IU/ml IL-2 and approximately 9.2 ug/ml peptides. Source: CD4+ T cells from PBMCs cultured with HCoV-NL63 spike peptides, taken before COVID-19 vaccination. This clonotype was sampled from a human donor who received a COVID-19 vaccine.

Here the CDR3 DNA reads TGTGCCAGCAGCTTAGGTATCGGGCCAGATACGCAGTATTTT. This translates into CASSLGIGPDTQYF. V is TRBV11-3 and J is TRBJ2-3, with D hard to call. The CDR3 is made up of 14 amino acids. CDR1 SGHNT and CDR2 YENEEA come from the germline V gene. V gave up 1 base and J gave up 4 bases, with 9 bases separating them.